A selection of T cell receptor beta chains follows, all from one sample in a study of cytomegalovirus exposure and HLA in healthy donors. Clones were read by immunoSEQ multiplex PCR, and TCRdb kept only the in-frame ones, dropping some. This table has around 120,000 clones, roughly 71% appearing once. The sample consisted of PBMCs. These receptors all stem from a man between 35 and 55 years old in good health and CMV-seropositive. Each CDR3 is given with its conserved first and last residue. Each record gives: J gene, clone size, V gene, D gene, CDR3 DNA, CDR3 protein. The D gene is left open where the match is weak. Size is stated for part of the rows, as once, few or many counts, or as a class when the clone is expanded.

j_gene: TRBJ2-7
abundance: NA
v_gene: TRBV5-4
d_gene: TRBD2
CDR3nt: TGTGCCATCTCAGCGGGAGGGCCGACCTACGAGCAGTACTTC
CDR3aa: CAISAGGPTYEQYF

j_gene: TRBJ2-5
abundance: NA
v_gene: TRBV28
d_gene: TRBD1
CDR3nt: TGTGCCAGCAGTGGGACAGGGTCGGGTGTGACCCAGTACTTC
CDR3aa: CASSGTGSGVTQYF

j_gene: TRBJ2-3
abundance: NA
v_gene: TRBV7-9
d_gene: TRBD2
CDR3nt: TGTGCCAGCAGTTCCGACGGGACTAGCGGCACAGATACGCAGTATTTT
CDR3aa: CASSSDGTSGTDTQYF

j_gene: TRBJ1-5
abundance: NA
v_gene: TRBV9
d_gene: TRBD1
CDR3nt: TGTGCCAGCAGCGCGGGACAGGGGACATCCAATCAGCCCCAGCATTTT
CDR3aa: CASSAGQGTSNQPQHF

j_gene: TRBJ2-7
abundance: NA
v_gene: TRBV6-9
d_gene: NA
CDR3nt: TGTGCCAGCAGGGACAGCTCCTACGAGCAGTACTTC
CDR3aa: CASRDSSYEQYF

j_gene: TRBJ2-1
abundance: NA
v_gene: TRBV2
d_gene: NA
CDR3nt: TGTGCCAGCAGTTCCAGGGGAACCTTGTTCTTC
CDR3aa: CASSSRGTLFF

j_gene: TRBJ1-6
abundance: few
v_gene: TRBV25-1
d_gene: NA
CDR3nt: TGTGCCAGCAGTGATTCCGGGGGAAGTTCACCCCTCCACTTT
CDR3aa: CASSDSGGSSPLHF

j_gene: TRBJ1-5
abundance: NA
v_gene: TRBV19
d_gene: TRBD1
CDR3nt: TGTGCCAGTAGTACGACAGGGGGGCAGCCCCAGCATTTT
CDR3aa: CASSTTGGQPQHF

j_gene: TRBJ1-4
abundance: NA
v_gene: TRBV5-1
d_gene: TRBD1
CDR3nt: TGCGCCAGCAGACGGGACAGGGATAATGAAAAACTGTTTTTT
CDR3aa: CASRRDRDNEKLFF

j_gene: TRBJ1-2
abundance: NA
v_gene: TRBV6-1
d_gene: NA
CDR3nt: TGTGCCAGCAGTGAAGTAATCGAAGGGTATGGCTACGGTTCAACGGGAGGCTACACCTTC
CDR3aa: CASSEVIEGYGYGSTGGYTF

j_gene: TRBJ1-5
abundance: NA
v_gene: TRBV4-1
d_gene: TRBD1
CDR3nt: TGCGCCAGCAGCCAGTCCGGGACAGGGACTCAGCCCCAGCATTTT
CDR3aa: CASSQSGTGTQPQHF

j_gene: TRBJ1-2
abundance: few
v_gene: TRBV6-5
d_gene: NA
CDR3nt: TGTGCCAGCAGTTACTCATTACATGGTGGCTACACCTTC
CDR3aa: CASSYSLHGGYTF

j_gene: TRBJ2-5
abundance: NA
v_gene: TRBV15
d_gene: TRBD2
CDR3nt: TGTGCCACCAGCAGGGGCCCACTAGCGGGAACCCAGTACTTC
CDR3aa: CATSRGPLAGTQYF

j_gene: TRBJ2-5
abundance: few
v_gene: TRBV5-4
d_gene: NA
CDR3nt: TGTGCCAGCAGCTTGGGGACAAAAGAGACCCAGTACTTC
CDR3aa: CASSLGTKETQYF

j_gene: TRBJ1-1
abundance: NA
v_gene: TRBV29-1
d_gene: NA
CDR3nt: TGCAGCACCCGGGGGAAGGGGACGAACACTGAAGCTTTCTTT
CDR3aa: CSTRGKGTNTEAFF

j_gene: TRBJ2-5
abundance: NA
v_gene: TRBV4-1
d_gene: TRBD1
CDR3nt: TGCGCCAGCAGCCAAGATAGGGACAGTAATTCTTTAGGAGAGACCCAGTACTTC
CDR3aa: CASSQDRDSNSLGETQYF

j_gene: TRBJ2-3
abundance: NA
v_gene: TRBV13
d_gene: NA
CDR3nt: TGTGCCAGCAGCACATACACAGATACGCAGTATTTT
CDR3aa: CASSTYTDTQYF

j_gene: TRBJ1-5
abundance: NA
v_gene: TRBV4-3
d_gene: NA
CDR3nt: TGCGCCAGCAGCCAAGATAACAGGGCGCGCAATCAGCCCCAGCATTTT
CDR3aa: CASSQDNRARNQPQHF

j_gene: TRBJ2-5
abundance: NA
v_gene: TRBV9
d_gene: TRBD2
CDR3nt: TGTGCCAGCAGCGTAGCTCCCCTAGCGGGAGGTGGAGAGACCCAGTACTTC
CDR3aa: CASSVAPLAGGGETQYF

j_gene: TRBJ2-3
abundance: NA
v_gene: TRBV7-3
d_gene: TRBD1
CDR3nt: TGTGCCAGCAGCTTTCTTGACAGGGATGCGACAGATACGCAGTATTTT
CDR3aa: CASSFLDRDATDTQYF

j_gene: TRBJ2-3
abundance: NA
v_gene: TRBV7-9
d_gene: NA
CDR3nt: TGTGCCAGCAGCTCCCCTAGCACAGATACGCAGTATTTT
CDR3aa: CASSSPSTDTQYF

j_gene: TRBJ2-5
abundance: NA
v_gene: TRBV27
d_gene: NA
CDR3nt: TGTGCCAGCAGACCACAGGGCCAACAAGAGACCCAGTACTTC
CDR3aa: CASRPQGQQETQYF

j_gene: TRBJ2-5
abundance: NA
v_gene: TRBV29-1
d_gene: NA
CDR3nt: TGCAGCGTTGGTCGGGAAAAGGAGACCCAGTACTTC
CDR3aa: CSVGREKETQYF

j_gene: TRBJ2-5
abundance: NA
v_gene: TRBV27
d_gene: NA
CDR3nt: TGTGCCAGCAGTGACCCCGCAGGGGTTGGTCGTGGTATGGATCCGGAGACCCAGTACTTC
CDR3aa: CASSDPAGVGRGMDPETQYF

j_gene: TRBJ2-2
abundance: NA
v_gene: TRBV13
d_gene: TRBD1
CDR3nt: TGTGCCAGCATCCTACAGGGGGCCGGGGAGCTGTTTTTT
CDR3aa: CASILQGAGELFF

j_gene: TRBJ2-1
abundance: NA
v_gene: TRBV6-1
d_gene: TRBD2
CDR3nt: TGTGCCAGCAGTGCGTCCCGAGGGCAGGGAGGGAATGAGCAGTTCTTC
CDR3aa: CASSASRGQGGNEQFF

j_gene: TRBJ2-1
abundance: NA
v_gene: TRBV9
d_gene: TRBD1
CDR3nt: TGTGCCAGCAGCGTACCCGGACAGGGCGGTGAGCAGTTCTTC
CDR3aa: CASSVPGQGGEQFF

j_gene: TRBJ1-3
abundance: NA
v_gene: TRBV7-9
d_gene: NA
CDR3nt: TGTTCCAGCAGCTTAGTTACTGGAAACACCATATATTTT
CDR3aa: CSSSLVTGNTIYF

j_gene: TRBJ1-2
abundance: NA
v_gene: TRBV5-6
d_gene: NA
CDR3nt: TGTGCCAGCAGCCCCCCGCAGGGAGGCGGCTACACCTTC
CDR3aa: CASSPPQGGGYTF

j_gene: TRBJ1-2
abundance: NA
v_gene: TRBV2
d_gene: NA
CDR3nt: TGTGCCGCACGGATCGACTCGATGGAATATGGCTACACCTTC
CDR3aa: CAARIDSMEYGYTF

j_gene: TRBJ1-3
abundance: NA
v_gene: TRBV19
d_gene: TRBD1
CDR3nt: TGTGCCAGTAGTCCGTACCTGGGACAGGGCTCTGGAAACACCATATATTTT
CDR3aa: CASSPYLGQGSGNTIYF

j_gene: TRBJ2-6
abundance: once
v_gene: TRBV9
d_gene: NA
CDR3nt: TGTGCCAGCAGCGCCGGGGGGCCCTACTCTGGGGCCAACGTCCTGACTTTC
CDR3aa: CASSAGGPYSGANVLTF

j_gene: TRBJ2-5
abundance: NA
v_gene: TRBV18
d_gene: NA
CDR3nt: TGTGCCAGCTCACTACTCCAAGAGACCCAGTACTTC
CDR3aa: CASSLLQETQYF

j_gene: TRBJ2-1
abundance: NA
v_gene: TRBV5-3
d_gene: TRBD1
CDR3nt: TGTGCCAGAAGCTCTCATTTGGGACAGGGGTCATCAAATAATGAGCAGTTCTTC
CDR3aa: CARSSHLGQGSSNNEQFF

j_gene: TRBJ1-5
abundance: NA
v_gene: TRBV7-9
d_gene: TRBD1
CDR3nt: TGTGCCAGCAGCTCCACGGTACAGGGGAGCAATCAGCCCCAGCATTTT
CDR3aa: CASSSTVQGSNQPQHF

j_gene: TRBJ2-1
abundance: NA
v_gene: TRBV6-4
d_gene: NA
CDR3nt: TGTGCCAGCGGTATGGGCAGTATAGGTGAGCAGTTCTTC
CDR3aa: CASGMGSIGEQFF

j_gene: TRBJ1-4
abundance: NA
v_gene: TRBV6-5
d_gene: NA
CDR3nt: TGTGCCAGCAGTTACGGCGGGGCGAATGAAAAACTGTTTTTT
CDR3aa: CASSYGGANEKLFF

j_gene: TRBJ2-1
abundance: few
v_gene: TRBV6-5
d_gene: TRBD2
CDR3nt: TGTGCCAGCAGCCGGACTAGCAGCAACAATGAGCAGTTCTTC
CDR3aa: CASSRTSSNNEQFF

j_gene: TRBJ1-5
abundance: many
v_gene: TRBV7-8
d_gene: NA
CDR3nt: TGTGCCAGCAGCTTACGGGGGTCTGGCAATCAGCCCCAGCATTTT
CDR3aa: CASSLRGSGNQPQHF

j_gene: TRBJ1-3
abundance: NA
v_gene: TRBV6-1
d_gene: NA
CDR3nt: TGTGCCAGCAGTATAATTGGGGGCGCTGGAAACACCATATATTTT
CDR3aa: CASSIIGGAGNTIYF

j_gene: TRBJ2-7
abundance: NA
v_gene: TRBV28
d_gene: NA
CDR3nt: TGTGCCAGCAGTTTATACCTGGGGCAGGAGCAGTACTTC
CDR3aa: CASSLYLGQEQYF

j_gene: TRBJ2-2
abundance: NA
v_gene: TRBV15
d_gene: TRBD2
CDR3nt: TGTGCCACCAGCGACCCGGGACTAGCGGGAGGATTCATACGCACCGGGGAGCTGTTTTTT
CDR3aa: CATSDPGLAGGFIRTGELFF

j_gene: TRBJ2-3
abundance: NA
v_gene: TRBV1
d_gene: NA
CDR3nt: TGCACCAGCAGCCAAGATGGAGCGGGAGGGTGCACAGATACGCAGTATTTT
CDR3aa: CTSSQDGAGGCTDTQYF

j_gene: TRBJ1-2
abundance: NA
v_gene: TRBV9
d_gene: NA
CDR3nt: TGTGCCAGCAGCGTAGAACAGGGCCTGGGCTACACCTTC
CDR3aa: CASSVEQGLGYTF

j_gene: TRBJ1-2
abundance: NA
v_gene: TRBV10-1
d_gene: NA
CDR3nt: TGCGCCAGCAGTGAGGGACACTTTAACTATGGCTACACCTTC
CDR3aa: CASSEGHFNYGYTF

j_gene: TRBJ2-5
abundance: NA
v_gene: TRBV6-7
d_gene: TRBD1
CDR3nt: TGTGCCAGATCCGGGACAGGGGAAGAGACCCAGTACTTC
CDR3aa: CARSGTGEETQYF

j_gene: TRBJ1-2
abundance: NA
v_gene: TRBV4-2
d_gene: NA
CDR3nt: TGTGCCAGCAGCCAAGATCTTTACTATGGCTACACCTTC
CDR3aa: CASSQDLYYGYTF

j_gene: TRBJ1-2
abundance: NA
v_gene: TRBV11-2
d_gene: TRBD1
CDR3nt: TGTGCCAGCAGCTTAGGGGTTGGGGGACAGGGTTTTGGCTACACCTTC
CDR3aa: CASSLGVGGQGFGYTF

j_gene: TRBJ2-1
abundance: NA
v_gene: TRBV7-2
d_gene: TRBD2
CDR3nt: TGTGCCAGCAGCTTAGGGACTAGCTCCTACAATGAGCAGTTCTTC
CDR3aa: CASSLGTSSYNEQFF

j_gene: TRBJ1-2
abundance: few
v_gene: TRBV30
d_gene: NA
CDR3nt: TGTGCCTGGAGGCCAGGGCTAAACTATGGCTACACCTTC
CDR3aa: CAWRPGLNYGYTF

j_gene: TRBJ2-1
abundance: NA
v_gene: TRBV13
d_gene: TRBD2
CDR3nt: TGTGCCAGCAGCGTTGCGGGAGGAGGCGGCAATGAGCAGTTCTTC
CDR3aa: CASSVAGGGGNEQFF

j_gene: TRBJ2-1
abundance: NA
v_gene: TRBV9
d_gene: TRBD2
CDR3nt: TGTGCCAGCAGCGTGCTAGCGGGAGTCAACAATGAGCAGTTCTTC
CDR3aa: CASSVLAGVNNEQFF

j_gene: TRBJ2-1
abundance: NA
v_gene: TRBV11-2
d_gene: NA
CDR3nt: TGTGCCAGCAGCAACGGACATTTCGGTGAGCAGTTCTTC
CDR3aa: CASSNGHFGEQFF